This T cell receptor beta chain was identified during a study of T cells in Graves' hyperthyroidism and ophthalmopathy. Study details: The initial diagnosis was the point when peripheral blood was collected, ahead of any treatment.

V was trimmed by 1 base and J by 7 bases, leaving 13 bases between them. Germline loops: CDR1 MNHNS, CDR2 SASEGT. CDR3 length: 14 residues. In patients aged 18 to 65, hyperthyroidism was newly diagnosed, with duration under 2 months. Orbital computed tomography, thyroid ultrasound, serum thyroxine and TRAb, and clinical symptoms together informed the diagnoses. From more than 9.5 ml of fresh peripheral blood, PBMCs were isolated. This clonotype showed up many times. What was amplified from RNA transcripts were TCR beta CDR3 regions. HTBI primers were the set used in a first-round RT-PCR of the TCR CDR3. MiXCR, applied by TCRdb to the multiplex PCR reads, yields one record per CDR3 protein. The table lists about 96,000 distinct CDR3 sequences, about half of them singletons.

Sequenced sample: blood. The receptor comes from a woman in her thirties or forties with Graves' hyperthyroidism. V and J are TRBV6-1 and TRBJ1-1; D gene ambiguous. In nucleotides, the CDR3 is TGTGCCAGCAGTGAAGTAGGCAAAGCGCGTGAAGCTTTCTTT. Protein sequence: CASSEVGKAREAFF.